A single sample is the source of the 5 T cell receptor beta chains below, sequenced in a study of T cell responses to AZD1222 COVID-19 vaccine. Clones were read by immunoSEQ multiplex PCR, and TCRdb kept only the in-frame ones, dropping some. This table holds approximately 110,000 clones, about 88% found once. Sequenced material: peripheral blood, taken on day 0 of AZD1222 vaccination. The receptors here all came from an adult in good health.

The CDR3 coding sequence is TGCGCCAGCAGCCATGACCCAGGGGGATCCTACGAGCAGTACTTC. This gives the protein CASSHDPGGSYEQYF. This chain uses TRBV4-1 with TRBJ2-7; 7 nucleotides align to TRBD1. The CDR3 covers 15 residues. The junction had 6 bases not matched to a gene; V was cut back by 3 bases and J by 1 base. CDR1 and CDR2 (germline): MGHRA, YSYEKL.

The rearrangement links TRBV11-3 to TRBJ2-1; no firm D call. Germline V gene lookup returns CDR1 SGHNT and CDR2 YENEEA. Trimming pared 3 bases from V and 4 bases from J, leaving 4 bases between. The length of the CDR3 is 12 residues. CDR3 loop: CASSLEYNEQFF. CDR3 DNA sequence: TGTGCCAGCAGCTTGGAGTACAATGAGCAGTTCTTC.

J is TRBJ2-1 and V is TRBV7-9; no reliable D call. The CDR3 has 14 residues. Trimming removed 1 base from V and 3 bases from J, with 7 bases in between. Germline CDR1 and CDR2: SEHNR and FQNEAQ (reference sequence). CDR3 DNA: TGTGCCAGCAGCTTAGAGGCTAACTACAATGAGCAGTTCTTC. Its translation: CASSLEANYNEQFF.

The CDR3 here is CASSQVFLGGGAYNEQFF. The CDR3 DNA reads TGTGCCAGCAGCCAAGTCTTCCTGGGGGGAGGGGCCTACAATGAGCAGTTCTTC. The chain joins TRBV4-2 to TRBJ2-1; 7 nucleotides line up with TRBD2. The CDR3 length is 18 residues. V gave up 1 base and J gave up 2 bases; unmatched junction bases: 11. Germline loops: CDR1 LGHNA, CDR2 YNFKEQ.

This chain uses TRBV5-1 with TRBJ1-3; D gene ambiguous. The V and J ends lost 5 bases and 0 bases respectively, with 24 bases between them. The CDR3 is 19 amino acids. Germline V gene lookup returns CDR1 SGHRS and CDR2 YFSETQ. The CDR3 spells CASSYDPEGSWDSGNTIYF. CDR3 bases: TGCGCCAGCAGTTATGATCCTGAAGGGAGCTGGGACTCTGGAAACACCATATATTTT.